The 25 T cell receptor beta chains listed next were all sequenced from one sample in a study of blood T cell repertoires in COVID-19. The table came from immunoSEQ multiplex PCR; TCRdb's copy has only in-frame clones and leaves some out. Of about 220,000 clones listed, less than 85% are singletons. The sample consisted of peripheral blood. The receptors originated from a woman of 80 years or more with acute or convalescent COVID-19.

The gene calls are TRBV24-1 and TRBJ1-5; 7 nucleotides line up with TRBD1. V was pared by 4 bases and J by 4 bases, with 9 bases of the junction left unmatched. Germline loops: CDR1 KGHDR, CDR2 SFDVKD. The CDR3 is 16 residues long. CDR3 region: CATSDSSTGFNQPQHF. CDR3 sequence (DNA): TGTGCCACCAGTGACTCTTCGACAGGGTTTAATCAGCCCCAGCATTTT.

The CDR3 DNA sequence: TGCGCCAGCAGCCCCTCGGTCGCGAGCTCCTACGAGCAGTACTTC. As protein: CASSPSVASSYEQYF. V and J are TRBV5-1 and TRBJ2-7; D is ambiguous. V was shortened by 4 bases and J by 0 bases, with 14 bases between the two germline ends. The CDR3 contains 15 residues. Germline V gene data show CDR1 as SGHRS and CDR2 as YFSETQ.

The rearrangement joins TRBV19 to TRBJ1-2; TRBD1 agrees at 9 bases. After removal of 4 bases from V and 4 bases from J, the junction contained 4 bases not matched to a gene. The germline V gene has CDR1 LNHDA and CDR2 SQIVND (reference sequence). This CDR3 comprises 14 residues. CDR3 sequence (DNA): TGTGCCAGTAGTACCGGGACAGGGCCCTATGGCTACACCTTC. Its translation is CASSTGTGPYGYTF. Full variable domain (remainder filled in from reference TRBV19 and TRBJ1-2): DGGITQSPKYLFRKEGQNVTLSCEQNLNHDAMYWYRQDPGQGLRLIYYSQIVNDFQKGDIAEGYSVSREKKESFPLTVTSAQKNPTAFYLCASSTGTGPYGYTFGSGTRLTVV.

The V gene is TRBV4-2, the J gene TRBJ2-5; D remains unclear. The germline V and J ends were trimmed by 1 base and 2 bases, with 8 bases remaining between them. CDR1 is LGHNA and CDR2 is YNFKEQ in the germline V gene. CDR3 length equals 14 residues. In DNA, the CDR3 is TGTGCCAGCAGCCAAGTAACAGATCAAGAGACCCAGTACTTC. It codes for CASSQVTDQETQYF.

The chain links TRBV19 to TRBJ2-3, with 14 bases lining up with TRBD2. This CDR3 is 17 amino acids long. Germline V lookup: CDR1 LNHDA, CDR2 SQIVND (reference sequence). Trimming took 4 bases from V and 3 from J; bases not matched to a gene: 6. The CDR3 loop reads CASSTPRLAGGTDTQYF. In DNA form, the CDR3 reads TGTGCCAGTAGTACCCCCAGACTAGCGGGGGGGACAGATACGCAGTATTTT.

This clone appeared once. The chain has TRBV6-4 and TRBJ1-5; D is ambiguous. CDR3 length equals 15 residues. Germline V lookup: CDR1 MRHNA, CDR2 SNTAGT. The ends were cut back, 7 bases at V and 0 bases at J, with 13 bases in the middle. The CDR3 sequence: CASKEEPFSNQPQHF. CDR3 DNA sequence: TGTGCCAGCAAAGAAGAGCCGTTTAGCAATCAGCCCCAGCATTTT.

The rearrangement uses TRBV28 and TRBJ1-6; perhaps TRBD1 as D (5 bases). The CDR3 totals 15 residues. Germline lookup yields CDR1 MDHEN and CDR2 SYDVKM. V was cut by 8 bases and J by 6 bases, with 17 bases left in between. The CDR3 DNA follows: TGTGCCAGCGGAAAGCGGGGCGTTTTTAATTCACCCCTCCACTTT. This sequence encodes CASGKRGVFNSPLHF.

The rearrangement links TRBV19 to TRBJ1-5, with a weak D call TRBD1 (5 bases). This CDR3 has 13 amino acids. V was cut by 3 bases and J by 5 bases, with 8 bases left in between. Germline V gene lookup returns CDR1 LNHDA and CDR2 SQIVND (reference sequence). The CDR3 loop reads CASSMWGDQPQHF. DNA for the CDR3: TGTGCCAGTAGTATGTGGGGCGATCAGCCCCAGCATTTT.

The CDR3 nucleotides are TGTGCCAGTAGTATTAGTGGGGGGCAAGAGACCCAGTACTTC. It specifies CASSISGGQETQYF. The V gene is TRBV19, the J gene TRBJ2-5, with a tentative D call TRBD2 (6 bases). This CDR3 has 14 residues. Germline-derived CDR1 and CDR2 are LNHDA and SQIVND (reference sequence). V was shortened by 3 bases and J by 2 bases, with 10 bases between the two germline ends.

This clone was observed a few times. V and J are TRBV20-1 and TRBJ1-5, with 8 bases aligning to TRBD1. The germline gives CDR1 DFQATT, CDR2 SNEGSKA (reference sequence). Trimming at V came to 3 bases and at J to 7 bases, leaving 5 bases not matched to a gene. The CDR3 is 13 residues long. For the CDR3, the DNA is TGCAGTGCTAGTGGACAGGGCGGCCAGCCCCAGCATTTT. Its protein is CSASGQGGQPQHF.

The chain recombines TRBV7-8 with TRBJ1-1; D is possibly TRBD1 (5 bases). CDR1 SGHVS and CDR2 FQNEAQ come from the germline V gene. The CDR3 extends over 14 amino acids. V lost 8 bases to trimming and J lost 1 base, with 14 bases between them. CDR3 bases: TGTGCCAGCTCAAAGGGGCAGGGGAACACTGAAGCTTTCTTT. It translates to CASSKGQGNTEAFF.

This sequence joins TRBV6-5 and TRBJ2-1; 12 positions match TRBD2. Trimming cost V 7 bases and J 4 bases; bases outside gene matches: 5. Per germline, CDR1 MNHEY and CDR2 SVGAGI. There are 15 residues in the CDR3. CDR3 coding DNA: TGTGCCAGCACTGTGACTAGCGGGGGATACAATGAGCAGTTCTTC. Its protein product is CASTVTSGGYNEQFF.

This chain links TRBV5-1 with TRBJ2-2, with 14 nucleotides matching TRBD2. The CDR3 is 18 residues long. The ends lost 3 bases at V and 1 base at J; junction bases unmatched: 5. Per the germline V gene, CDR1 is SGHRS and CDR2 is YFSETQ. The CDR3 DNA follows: TGCGCCAGCAGCTCCGGACTAGCGGGGGGCATGAACACCGGGGAGCTGTTTTTT. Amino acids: CASSSGLAGGMNTGELFF.

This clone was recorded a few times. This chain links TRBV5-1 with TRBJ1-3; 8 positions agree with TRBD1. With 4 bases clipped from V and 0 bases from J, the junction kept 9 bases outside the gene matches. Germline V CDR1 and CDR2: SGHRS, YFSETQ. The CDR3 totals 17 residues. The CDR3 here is CASSTRDRYFSGNTIYF. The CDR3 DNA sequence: TGCGCCAGCAGCACCCGGGACAGGTACTTCTCTGGAAACACCATATATTTT.

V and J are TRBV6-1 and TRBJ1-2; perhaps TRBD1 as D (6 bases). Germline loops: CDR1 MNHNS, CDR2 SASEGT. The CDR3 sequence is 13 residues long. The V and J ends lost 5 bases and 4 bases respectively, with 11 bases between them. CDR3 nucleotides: TGTGCCAGCAGTTCACAGGGAATCTATGGCTACACCTTC. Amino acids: CASSSQGIYGYTF.

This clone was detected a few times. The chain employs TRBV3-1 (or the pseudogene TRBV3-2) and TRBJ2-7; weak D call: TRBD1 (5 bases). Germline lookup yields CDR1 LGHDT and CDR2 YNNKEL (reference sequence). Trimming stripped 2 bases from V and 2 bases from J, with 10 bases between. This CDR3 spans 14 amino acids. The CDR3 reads CASSQSRQTYEQYF. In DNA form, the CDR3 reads TGTGCCAGCAGCCAATCCCGACAGACCTACGAGCAGTACTTC.

In DNA form, the CDR3 reads TGCGCCAGCAGCTTGGGAGAGGGACAGGGATTCAATGGCTACACCTTC. This codes for CASSLGEGQGFNGYTF. The V call is TRBV5-1, the J call TRBJ1-2; TRBD1 aligns across 9 bases. CDR3 size: 16 residues. Trimming took 0 bases from V and 6 from J; bases not matched to a gene: 9. The germline CDR1 and CDR2 sequences are SGHRS and YFSETQ.

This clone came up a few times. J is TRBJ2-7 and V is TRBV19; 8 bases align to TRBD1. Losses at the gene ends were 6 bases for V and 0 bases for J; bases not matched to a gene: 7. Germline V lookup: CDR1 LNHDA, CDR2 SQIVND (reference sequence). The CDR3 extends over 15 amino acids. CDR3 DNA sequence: TGTGCCAGTAGCCCCGGGACAGGCCTCTCCTACGAGCAGTACTTC. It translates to CASSPGTGLSYEQYF.

The CDR3: CASSEPGLAGGPDNEQFF. As DNA, the CDR3 is TGTGCCAGCAGTGAACCGGGACTAGCGGGGGGGCCGGACAATGAGCAGTTCTTC. The rearrangement joins TRBV6-1 to TRBJ2-1; TRBD2 aligns across 16 bases. Trimming at V came to 2 bases and at J to 5 bases, leaving 6 bases not matched to a gene. CDR1 MNHNS and CDR2 SASEGT come from the germline V gene. There are 18 residues in the CDR3.

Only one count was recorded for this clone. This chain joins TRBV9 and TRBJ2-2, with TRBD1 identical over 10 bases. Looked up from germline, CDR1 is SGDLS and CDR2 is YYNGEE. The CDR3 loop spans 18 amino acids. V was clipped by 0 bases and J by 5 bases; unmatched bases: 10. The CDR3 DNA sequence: TGTGCCAGCAGCGTAGCACCGACGGGACAGGGGAGAACCGGGGAGCTGTTTTTT. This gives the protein CASSVAPTGQGRTGELFF.

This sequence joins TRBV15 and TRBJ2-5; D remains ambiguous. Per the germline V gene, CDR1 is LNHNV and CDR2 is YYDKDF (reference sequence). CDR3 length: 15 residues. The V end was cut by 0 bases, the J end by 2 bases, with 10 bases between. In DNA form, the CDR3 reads TGTGCCACCAGCAGAGATTTGAGGTTACAAGAGACCCAGTACTTC. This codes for CATSRDLRLQETQYF.

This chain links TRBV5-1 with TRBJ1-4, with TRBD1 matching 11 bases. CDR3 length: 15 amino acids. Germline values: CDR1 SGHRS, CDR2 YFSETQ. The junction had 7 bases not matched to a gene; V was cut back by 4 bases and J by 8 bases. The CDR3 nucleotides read TGCGCCAGCAGCCCAGCCGGGACAGGGGGGGAAAAACTGTTTTTT. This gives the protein CASSPAGTGGEKLFF.

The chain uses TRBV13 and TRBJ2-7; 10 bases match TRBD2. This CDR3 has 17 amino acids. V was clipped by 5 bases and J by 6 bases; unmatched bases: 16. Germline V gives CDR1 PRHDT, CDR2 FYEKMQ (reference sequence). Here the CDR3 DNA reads TGTGCCAGCAGCCAGACTTCTCGACTAGCGGGTCTGGGCGAGCAGTACTTC. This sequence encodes CASSQTSRLAGLGEQYF.

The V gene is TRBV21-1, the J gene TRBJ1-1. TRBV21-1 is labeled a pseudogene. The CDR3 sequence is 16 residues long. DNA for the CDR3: TGTGCCAGCTCAAAAGATGGGCGGGAGCGGAGGACTGAAGCTTTCTTT. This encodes CASSKDGRERRTEAFF.

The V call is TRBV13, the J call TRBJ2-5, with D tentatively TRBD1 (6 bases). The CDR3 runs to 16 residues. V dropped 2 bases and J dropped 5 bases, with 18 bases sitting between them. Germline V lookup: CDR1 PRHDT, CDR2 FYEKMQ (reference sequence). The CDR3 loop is CASSLLRTVGLETQYF. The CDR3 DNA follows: TGTGCCAGCAGCTTACTGCGGACAGTCGGCCTGGAGACCCAGTACTTC.